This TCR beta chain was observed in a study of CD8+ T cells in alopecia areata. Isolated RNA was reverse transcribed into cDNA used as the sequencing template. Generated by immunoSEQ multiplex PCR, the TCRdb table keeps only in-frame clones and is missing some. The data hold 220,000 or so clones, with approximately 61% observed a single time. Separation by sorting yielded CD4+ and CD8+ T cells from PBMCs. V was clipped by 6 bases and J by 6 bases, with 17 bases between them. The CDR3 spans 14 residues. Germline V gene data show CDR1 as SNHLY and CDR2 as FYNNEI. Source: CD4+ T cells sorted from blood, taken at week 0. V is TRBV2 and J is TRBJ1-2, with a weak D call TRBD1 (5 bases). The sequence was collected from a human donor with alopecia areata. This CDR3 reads CASRQNQGSHGYTF. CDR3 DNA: TGTGCCAGCAGGCAAAACCAGGGCTCACATGGCTACACCTTC. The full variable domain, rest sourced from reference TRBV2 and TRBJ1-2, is EPEVTQTPSHQVTQMGQEVILRCVPISNHLYFYWYRQILGQKVEFLVSFYNNEISEKSEIFDDQFSVERPDGSNFTLKIRSTKLEDSAMYFCASRQNQGSHGYTFGSGTRLTVV.